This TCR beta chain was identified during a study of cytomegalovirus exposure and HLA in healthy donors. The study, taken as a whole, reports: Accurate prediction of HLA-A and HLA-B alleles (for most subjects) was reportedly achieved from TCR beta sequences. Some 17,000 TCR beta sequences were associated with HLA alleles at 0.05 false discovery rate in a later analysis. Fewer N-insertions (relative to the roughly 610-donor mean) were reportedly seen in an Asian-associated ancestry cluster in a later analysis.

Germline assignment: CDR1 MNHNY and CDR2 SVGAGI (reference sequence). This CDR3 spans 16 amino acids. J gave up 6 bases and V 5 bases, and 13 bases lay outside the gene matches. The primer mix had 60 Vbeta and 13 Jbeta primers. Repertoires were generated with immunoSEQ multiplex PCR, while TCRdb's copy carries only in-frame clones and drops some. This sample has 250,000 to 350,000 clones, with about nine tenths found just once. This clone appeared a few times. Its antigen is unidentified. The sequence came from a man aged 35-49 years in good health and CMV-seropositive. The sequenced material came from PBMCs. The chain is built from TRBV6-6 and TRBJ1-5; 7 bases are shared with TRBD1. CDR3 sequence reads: CASSPPSPGGGQPQHF. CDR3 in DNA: TGTGCCAGCAGTCCCCCCTCTCCAGGGGGTGGTCAGCCCCAGCATTTT.